The 17 T cell receptor beta chains below all came from one sample that was sequenced in a study of T cells in Graves' hyperthyroidism and ophthalmopathy. From RNA transcripts, TCR beta CDR3 regions were amplified. A first-round RT-PCR of the TCR CDR3 used the HTBI primer set. TCRdb re-called the multiplex PCR reads with MiXCR, one entry per CDR3 protein. Among around 600,000 distinct CDR3 sequences listed, less than 20% were seen once. The sequencing sample was made of blood. The source is a woman younger than 45 with Graves' hyperthyroidism.

The chain employs TRBV20-1 and TRBJ2-1; D call uncertain. Trimming took 0 bases from V and 5 from J, leaving 8 bases between them. CDR1 DFQATT and CDR2 SNEGSKA come from the germline V gene (reference sequence). The CDR3 is 13 amino acids. The CDR3 here is CSARDVGDNEQFF. The CDR3 region has the DNA TGCAGTGCTAGAGATGTCGGCGACAATGAGCAGTTCTTC.

This clonotype was observed a few times. The V call is TRBV6-1, the J call TRBJ1-2; D unresolved. CDR1 and CDR2 from the germline V gene are MNHNS and SASEGT. The CDR3 totals 12 residues. V was shortened by 8 bases and J by 0 bases, with 7 bases between the two germline ends. The CDR3, as DNA: TGTGCCAGCGTAGCTGCTAACTATGGCTACACCTTC. Residues: CASVAANYGYTF.

This clonotype has at least ten counts. V and J are TRBV6-1 and TRBJ2-5; 10 nucleotides agree with TRBD2. Trimming at V came to 5 bases and at J to 4 bases, leaving 7 bases not matched to a gene. Germline V lookup: CDR1 MNHNS, CDR2 SASEGT. This CDR3 is built from 15 residues. The CDR3 region has the DNA TGTGCCAGCAGTAAGGGACTAGCGTTTGGAGAGACCCAGTACTTC. Its protein is CASSKGLAFGETQYF.

This clonotype occurred many times. V usage is TRBV28 and J usage is TRBJ2-2, with TRBD2 matching over 8 bases. Germline CDR1 reads MDHEN; CDR2 reads SYDVKM. V shed 4 bases, J shed 1 base, and the junction held 8 bases outside the gene matches. This CDR3 has 17 amino acids. As DNA, the CDR3 is TGTGCCAGCAGTTCTGTTGCGGGAGGAATGAACACCGGGGAGCTGTTTTTT. This translates into CASSSVAGGMNTGELFF.

This clonotype was seen ten or more times. V and J are TRBV27 and TRBJ2-1, with D hard to call. Germline CDR1 MNHEY, CDR2 SMNVEV (reference sequence). V shed 5 bases and J shed 6 bases, with 11 bases lying between them. This CDR3 has 13 residues. The CDR3 reads CASSPRGGNEQFF. CDR3 in DNA: TGTGCCAGCAGTCCCAGAGGCGGCAATGAGCAGTTCTTC.

A word on this clonotype: The germline gene is not matched at one end of the junction; a read error may be the cause. The rearrangement joins TRBV20-1 to TRBJ2-3; TRBD2 matches at 14 bases. Germline loops: CDR1 DFQATT, CDR2 SNEGSKA (reference sequence). The CDR3 runs 15 residues. CDR3 sequence reads: CSARGTSGSADTQYF. The CDR3 nucleotides read TGCAGTGCAAGAGGGACTAGCGGGAGCGCAGATACGCAGTATTTT.

This clonotype was observed at least ten times. The genes are TRBV12-3 or TRBV12-4 and TRBJ2-7, with TRBD2 matching over 8 bases. CDR3 length: 14 amino acids. Losses at the gene ends were 0 bases for V and 3 bases for J; bases not matched to a gene: 1. The CDR3 DNA is TGTGCCAGCAGTTTAGCTAGCGGGAACTACGAGCAGTACTTC. Its protein is CASSLASGNYEQYF.

The sample holds a few counts of this clonotype. This chain connects TRBV3-1 to TRBJ2-3, with unresolved D. There are 18 residues in the CDR3. V shed 0 bases and J shed 5 bases, with 21 bases lying between them. Germline-derived CDR1 and CDR2 are LGHDT and YNNKEL (reference sequence). Written as DNA, the CDR3 is TGTGCCAGCAGCCAAGAATCGGATATTGGGCTAGTTTTAGATACGCAGTATTTT. It is translated as CASSQESDIGLVLDTQYF.

Regarding this clonotype: One base away lies a much larger clone, so this may be a sequencing read error. V usage is TRBV5-6 and J usage is TRBJ2-1; unclear D gene. Trimming removed 6 bases at V and 4 bases at J, with 5 bases between. The germline CDR1 and CDR2 sequences are SGHDT and YYEEEE. The CDR3 spans 11 residues. The DNA of the CDR3 is TGTGCCAGCAACCAGTACAATGAGCAGTTCTTC. This encodes CASNQYNEQFF.

The sample holds many counts of this clonotype. This chain uses TRBV7-9 with TRBJ2-1, with 9 bases lining up with TRBD2. The junction had 9 bases not matched to a gene; V was cut back by 4 bases and J by 2 bases. Germline-derived CDR1 and CDR2 are SEHNR and FQNEAQ (reference sequence). This CDR3 is 17 amino acids long. The DNA of the CDR3 is TGTGCCAGCAGCTCCTACCAGACTAGCGGTGCCTACAATGAGCAGTTCTTC. Translating gives CASSSYQTSGAYNEQFF.

This clonotype occurred many times. This CDR3 is CASRYSGTAYTEAFF. The CDR3 DNA reads as TGTGCCAGCAGATACTCCGGGACAGCTTACACTGAAGCTTTCTTT. The chain couples TRBV12-3 or TRBV12-4 to TRBJ1-1, with 7 bases matching TRBD1. There are 15 residues in the CDR3. V was pared by 6 bases and J by 3 bases, with 10 bases of the junction left unmatched.

This clonotype was counted ten times or more. The chain combines TRBV19 with TRBJ2-5; 14 positions agree with TRBD2. Trimming removed 10 bases from V and 4 bases from J; junction bases left unmatched: 8. Per the germline V gene, CDR1 is LNHDA and CDR2 is SQIVND (reference sequence). CDR3 length: 15 residues. The CDR3 nucleotides are TGTGCCACCACCGGGACTAGCGGGAGAGGAGAGACCCAGTACTTC. It yields the protein CATTGTSGRGETQYF.

The chain recombines TRBV2 with TRBJ1-2; D is possibly TRBD1 (5 bases). Deletions cut 2 bases from V and 9 bases from J, with 13 bases between. This CDR3 has 13 amino acids. The germline V gene encodes CDR1 SNHLY and CDR2 FYNNEI. For the CDR3, the DNA is TGTGCCAGCAGTGAAAGGCAGGGTGATAGCTACACCTTC. It encodes CASSERQGDSYTF.

This clonotype was counted between two and nine times. The V gene is TRBV5-1, the J gene TRBJ2-2; D not certain. V lost 0 bases, J lost 3 bases, and 9 bases lay in between. CDR3 size: 15 residues. CDR1 SGHRS and CDR2 YFSETQ come from the germline V gene. CDR3 bases: TGCGCCAGCAGCTTGGCCATGGGTCACACCGGGGAGCTGTTTTTT. Protein product: CASSLAMGHTGELFF.

The chain combines TRBV15 with TRBJ2-3; TRBD2 matches 7 bases. Per germline, CDR1 LNHNV and CDR2 YYDKDF (reference sequence). CDR3 length: 17 amino acids. J was trimmed by 0 bases and V by 0 bases; bases with no gene match: 6. Here the CDR3 reads CATSRDLGGFSTDTQYF. The CDR3 DNA sequence: TGTGCCACCAGCAGAGATCTGGGAGGGTTTAGCACAGATACGCAGTATTTT.

This clonotype showed up many times. The rearrangement links TRBV27 to TRBJ2-7; 10 nucleotides match TRBD1. V lost 6 bases and J lost 3; bases outside the gene matches: 2. CDR3 length: 13 amino acids. Per germline, CDR1 MNHEY and CDR2 SMNVEV (reference sequence). The DNA of the CDR3 is TGTGCCAGCAGGTGGACAGGGGGCTACGAGCAGTACTTC. Amino acid sequence: CASRWTGGYEQYF.

The rearrangement uses TRBV12-3 or TRBV12-4 and TRBJ1-2, with a weak D call TRBD1 (5 bases). V was trimmed by 5 bases and J by 8 bases, leaving 15 bases between them. The CDR3 totals 13 residues. CDR3 region: CASSLRADRGYTF. CDR3 DNA: TGTGCCAGCAGTCTTCGGGCCGACAGAGGCTACACCTTC.